These 32 T cell receptor beta chains originate from one sample sequenced in a study of blood T cell repertoires in COVID-19. The method was immunoSEQ multiplex PCR; TCRdb's version includes in-frame clones alone and lacks a portion of them. There are about 81,000 clones in the sample; roughly 86% occur only once, and 25% lies in the top ten. Sequenced input: peripheral blood. Receptors were obtained from a human donor in a cohort sampled during active COVID-19.

The J gene is TRBJ2-3, the V gene TRBV12-3 or TRBV12-4; 7 bases are a match to TRBD1. The CDR3 is 12 residues long. V dropped 4 bases and J dropped 14; count of bases not matched to a gene: 9. CDR3 residues: CASSSTGQRLYF. The CDR3 coding sequence is TGTGCCAGCAGTTCCACGGGACAGCGTCTGTATTTT.

The CDR3: CAWSPSGRAPYF. In DNA, the CDR3 is TGTGCCTGGAGTCCGTCCGGGCGGGCGCCATATTTT. This chain joins TRBV30 and TRBJ1-3; D is uncertain. The V gene lost 2 bases and the J gene lost 15 bases, with 17 bases spanning the gap. Germline loops: CDR1 GTSNPN, CDR2 SVGIG (reference sequence). This CDR3 has 12 residues. Using reference TRBV30 and TRBJ1-3 for the parts outside the CDR3, the full variable domain is SQTIHQWPATLVQPVGSPLSLECTVEGTSNPNLYWYRQAAGRGLQLLFYSVGIGQISSEVPQNLSASRPQDRQFILSSKKLLLSDSGFYLCAWSPSGRAPYFGEGSWLTVV.

The CDR3 sequence: CASSLARRGHEQYF. The CDR3 coding sequence is TGTGCCAGCAGCTTAGCCCGCAGGGGCCACGAGCAGTACTTC. The chain has TRBV7-8 and TRBJ2-7; maybe TRBD1 (6 bases). CDR3 length equals 14 residues. The germline gives CDR1 SGHVS, CDR2 FQNEAQ. V was cut by 0 bases and J by 5 bases, with 11 bases left in between.

The genes are TRBV5-5 and TRBJ2-5; TRBD1 is a possible D gene (6 bases). V was trimmed by 4 bases and J by 5 bases, leaving 21 bases between them. Germline V CDR1 and CDR2: SGHKS, YYEKEE (reference sequence). This CDR3 has 16 residues. The CDR3 here is CASSAGAARGRETQYF. DNA for the CDR3: TGTGCCAGCAGCGCTGGAGCGGCCAGGGGAAGGGAGACCCAGTACTTC.

The rearrangement joins TRBV4-3 to TRBJ2-1; 10 bases are shared with TRBD2. J gave up 7 bases and V 4 bases, and 7 bases lay outside the gene matches. Germline CDR1 is LGHNA and CDR2 is YSLEER. This CDR3 is built from 15 residues. The CDR3 region has the DNA TGCGCCAGCAGCCGGGATATTAGCGGGAGGAATGAGCAGTTCTTC. This translates into CASSRDISGRNEQFF.

This clone was seen only once. The chain links TRBV6-2 or TRBV6-3 to TRBJ2-7; no firm D call. Germline CDR1 reads MNHEY; CDR2 reads SVGEGT. Trimming cost V 0 bases and J 5 bases, with 8 bases left between them. The length of the CDR3 is 13 residues. CDR3 nucleotides: TGTGCCAGCAGTTACTCGATACACCACGAGCAGTACTTC. It codes for CASSYSIHHEQYF.

The rearrangement uses TRBV6-5 and TRBJ2-5, with 13 positions matching TRBD2. Germline values: CDR1 MNHEY, CDR2 SVGAGI. Germline trimming cut 3 bases from V and 5 bases from J; bases unmatched to any gene: 3. CDR3 length: 15 amino acids. The CDR3 DNA sequence: TGTGCCAGCAGTTATCCGACTAGCGGGAGGGAGACCCAGTACTTC. This translates into CASSYPTSGRETQYF.

The V gene is TRBV10-1, the J gene TRBJ2-5; 8 bases line up with TRBD2. The CDR3 is made up of 19 amino acids. Trimming removed 6 bases from V and 0 bases from J; junction bases left unmatched: 18. Germline-derived CDR1 and CDR2 are WNHNN and SYGVQD (reference sequence). The CDR3 reads CASRASGYRGGLYQETQYF. The CDR3 DNA sequence: TGCGCCAGCAGAGCTTCGGGCTACCGGGGGGGCCTGTACCAAGAGACCCAGTACTTC.

The CDR3 DNA is TGTGCCAGCAGCACCATGGGGGGGGCAGAGACCCAGTACTTC. It translates to CASSTMGGAETQYF. This rearrangement joins TRBV7-2 to TRBJ2-5; D possibly corresponds to TRBD2 (7 bases). V was trimmed by 5 bases and J by 4 bases, leaving 14 bases between them. The CDR3 runs 14 residues. CDR1 is SGHTA, CDR2 FQGNSA, per germline.

This chain uses TRBV28 with TRBJ1-1; D may be TRBD1 (6 bases). Germline V gene sequence: CDR1 MDHEN, CDR2 SYDVKM. CDR3 length: 16 residues. Trimming pared 6 bases from V and 5 bases from J, leaving 22 bases between. In nucleotides, the CDR3 is TGTGCCAGCAGCCCCCTGGGGGGGCTACGGGAAACTGAAGCTTTCTTT. It translates to CASSPLGGLRETEAFF.

The V and J genes are TRBV29-1 and TRBJ2-2; 10 bases fit TRBD2. The germline V gene has CDR1 SQVTM and CDR2 ANQGSEA. The V gene end was trimmed by 0 bases and the J gene end by 4 bases; junction bases not matched to a gene: 8. CDR3 length: 17 residues. CDR3 nucleotides: TGCAGCGTTGAAGATCTTGGGAGCGGGAGGGTCACCGGGGAGCTGTTTTTT. Translating it yields CSVEDLGSGRVTGELFF.

V usage is TRBV7-2 and J usage is TRBJ2-2, with D possibly TRBD1 on 5 matching bases. The CDR3 consists of 16 residues. Germline values: CDR1 SGHTA, CDR2 FQGNSA. The V gene lost 1 base and the J gene lost 0 bases, with 9 bases spanning the gap. This chain's CDR3 is CASSLEQAANTGELFF. The CDR3 DNA reads TGTGCCAGCAGCTTAGAACAGGCCGCGAACACCGGGGAGCTGTTTTTT. Complete variable domain (other parts from reference TRBV7-2 and TRBJ2-2): GAGVSQSPSNKVTEKGKDVELRCDPISGHTALYWYRQSLGQGLEFLIYFQGNSAPDKSGLPSDRFSAERTGGSVSTLTIQRTQQEDSAVYLCASSLEQAANTGELFFGEGSRLTVL.

As for this clone: An end of the junction differs from the germline gene, which may be a read error. DNA of the CDR3: TGTGCCAGCAGTTACCACGGGGGGGCTATGAACTTC. Protein sequence: CASSYHGGAMNF. The chain is built from TRBV27 and TRBJ2-4; 8 nucleotides match TRBD2. This CDR3 has 12 amino acids. Germline values: CDR1 MNHEY, CDR2 SMNVEV (reference sequence).

The chain couples TRBV21-1 to TRBJ2-3; TRBD2 reflects the table's D call only, with no check against the DNA. TRBV21-1 is noted as a pseudogene. The CDR3 extends over 19 amino acids. DNA of the CDR3: TGTGCCAGCAGCAAAGTTCGCAGTCTAGCGGGAGAGGGCACAGATACGCAGTATTTT. The encoded protein is CASSKVRSLAGEGTDTQYF.

The chain combines TRBV2 with TRBJ2-2; no firm D call. V dropped 3 bases and J dropped 0 bases, with 8 bases sitting between them. Germline V gene lookup returns CDR1 SNHLY and CDR2 FYNNEI. The CDR3 sequence is 15 residues long. This CDR3 is CASSEVSANTGELFF. CDR3 sequence (DNA): TGTGCCAGCAGTGAGGTCAGCGCGAACACCGGGGAGCTGTTTTTT.

The chain is built from TRBV10-2 and TRBJ2-7; possible D gene TRBD2, 5 bases. The germline CDR1 and CDR2 sequences are WSHSY and SAAADI. Trimming left V 3 bases short and J 4 bases short, with 10 bases between. This CDR3 is 13 amino acids long. The CDR3 spells CASSDPAEYEQYF. The CDR3 nucleotides are TGCGCCAGCAGTGATCCAGCGGAGTACGAGCAGTACTTC.

The chain links TRBV7-9 to TRBJ2-7; unclear D gene. Germline CDR1 SEHNR, CDR2 FQNEAQ (reference sequence). CDR3 size: 14 residues. V was clipped by 5 bases and J by 2 bases, with 13 bases between them. CDR3 residues: CASSPFGAAYEQYF. The CDR3 nucleotides read TGTGCCAGCAGCCCCTTTGGCGCGGCCTACGAGCAGTACTTC.

The chain is built from TRBV25-1 and TRBJ2-2, with 7 bases fitting TRBD2. The CDR3 extends over 16 amino acids. V lost 2 bases and J lost 4; bases outside the gene matches: 7. Per germline, CDR1 MGHDK and CDR2 SYGVNS. CDR3 nucleotides: TGTGCCAGCAGTGAAGTCGCGGGAGCGGTCACCGGGGAGCTGTTTTTT. Protein product: CASSEVAGAVTGELFF. Based on the CDR3 plus reference TRBV25-1 and TRBJ2-2, the full variable domain is EADIYQTPRYLVIGTGKKITLECSQTMGHDKMYWYQQDPGMELHLIHYSYGVNSTEKGDLSSESTVSRIRTEHFPLTLESARPSHTSQYLCASSEVAGAVTGELFFGEGSRLTVL.

In DNA, the CDR3 is TGTGCCAGCAGCTTAGTTAGCTCCTACGAGCAGTACTTC. This codes for CASSLVSSYEQYF. This rearrangement joins TRBV7-2 to TRBJ2-7, with D unclear. V lost 1 base to trimming and J lost 0 bases, with 4 bases between them. CDR1 is SGHTA, CDR2 FQGNSA, per germline. The CDR3 totals 13 residues.

This chain uses TRBV5-1 with TRBJ2-7, with 14 bases lining up with TRBD2. The CDR3 is 16 residues long. Germline V lookup: CDR1 SGHRS, CDR2 YFSETQ. Trimming took 5 bases from V and 1 from J; bases not matched to a gene: 5. The CDR3 sequence is CASRRTSGGSSYEQYF. CDR3 DNA: TGCGCCAGCAGACGGACTAGCGGGGGGTCTTCCTACGAGCAGTACTTC. The whole variable domain, remainder taken from reference TRBV5-1 and TRBJ2-7, is KAGVTQTPRYLIKTRGQQVTLSCSPISGHRSVSWYQQTPGQGLQFLFEYFSETQRNKGNFPGRFSGRQFSNSRSEMNVSTLELGDSALYLCASRRTSGGSSYEQYFGPGTRLTVT.

This clone turned up a few times. The chain has TRBV6-6 and TRBJ2-5; 8 bases fit TRBD1. This CDR3 comprises 14 residues. From germline, CDR1 is MNHNY and CDR2 SVGAGI (reference sequence). The ends lost 6 bases at V and 4 bases at J; junction bases unmatched: 7. CDR3 residues: CASRPGQGRETQYF. CDR3 nucleotides: TGTGCCAGCAGACCTGGACAGGGACGAGAGACCCAGTACTTC.

The chain joins TRBV27 to TRBJ2-3; 9 positions match TRBD1. Germline V gene data show CDR1 as MNHEY and CDR2 as SMNVEV (reference sequence). The CDR3 spans 15 residues. Trimming cost V 6 bases and J 2 bases; bases outside gene matches: 6. The CDR3 sequence is CASSTGTGHTDTQYF. CDR3 nucleotides: TGTGCCAGCAGCACCGGGACAGGGCACACAGATACGCAGTATTTT.

A few counts support this clone. The chain employs TRBV14 and TRBJ1-5; TRBD1 agrees at 7 bases. This CDR3 is built from 15 residues. Trimming took 1 base from V and 2 from J; bases not matched to a gene: 2. Per germline, CDR1 SGHDN and CDR2 FVKESK. DNA for the CDR3: TGTGCCAGCAGCCAAGGACAGGGAGGCAATCAGCCCCAGCATTTT. Its protein product is CASSQGQGGNQPQHF.

The CDR3 DNA sequence: TGTGCCATCAAGGGAGACAGGGAAGAGACCCAGTACTTC. Translation gives CAIKGDREETQYF. The V gene is TRBV10-3, the J gene TRBJ2-5; 7 bases are shared with TRBD1. This CDR3 is 13 amino acids long. Trimming took 7 bases from V and 3 from J; bases not matched to a gene: 5. Germline CDR1 ENHRY, CDR2 SYGVKD.

The chain joins TRBV6-5 to TRBJ1-5, with D possibly TRBD1 on 6 matching bases. Germline CDR1 is MNHEY and CDR2 is SVGAGI. Trimming took 6 bases from V and 6 from J, leaving 15 bases between them. This CDR3 comprises 14 residues. CDR3 sequence: CASSPGAGGQPQHF. The CDR3 DNA sequence: TGTGCCAGCAGCCCAGGGGCCGGAGGTCAGCCCCAGCATTTT.

V and J are TRBV11-3 and TRBJ2-2; 12 nucleotides match TRBD2. After removal of 1 base from V and 4 bases from J, the junction contained 1 base not matched to a gene. This CDR3 is built from 16 residues. In germline, CDR1 is SGHNT, CDR2 YENEEA. The CDR3 coding sequence is TGTGCCAGCAGCTTAGGACTAGCGGGAGTCACCGGGGAGCTGTTTTTT. This translates into CASSLGLAGVTGELFF.

This clone was recorded once. The gene calls are TRBV18 and TRBJ2-5; no firm D call. From germline, CDR1 is KGHSH and CDR2 LQKENI. The V end lost 4 bases, the J end lost 2 bases, and 14 bases lay between the germline ends. This CDR3 has 15 amino acids. The CDR3 DNA follows: TGTGCCAGCTCACTTCAAACCACTTGGCAAGAGACCCAGTACTTC. As protein: CASSLQTTWQETQYF.

This clone was counted a few times. This rearrangement joins TRBV14 to TRBJ1-1, with D possibly matching TRBD1 (6 bases). Trimming shortened V by 4 bases and J by 5 bases, and 14 bases separated the two germline ends. The germline V gene encodes CDR1 SGHDN and CDR2 FVKESK. The CDR3 spans 14 residues. CDR3 sequence reads: CASSPTGLRTEAFF. For the CDR3, the DNA is TGTGCCAGCAGCCCGACAGGCCTGCGTACTGAAGCTTTCTTT.

The chain has TRBV6-5 and TRBJ1-2, with 8 bases matching TRBD1. CDR3 length: 13 residues. The V gene's germline CDR1 is MNHEY and CDR2 SVGAGI. V shed 6 bases, J shed 3 bases, and the junction held 3 bases outside the gene matches. In DNA, the CDR3 is TGTGCCAGCAGCCAGGGGGCTGACTATGGCTACACCTTC. Its translation is CASSQGADYGYTF.

J is TRBJ1-3 and V is TRBV10-3; no clear D gene. CDR1 ENHRY and CDR2 SYGVKD come from the germline V gene. V was pared by 4 bases and J by 4 bases, with 23 bases between. This CDR3 is built from 18 residues. CDR3 residues: CAISGGLSPAGSGNTIYF. CDR3 nucleotide sequence: TGTGCCATCAGTGGAGGGCTTTCCCCCGCGGGGTCCGGAAACACCATATATTTT.

The J gene is TRBJ2-7, the V gene TRBV4-3; D unresolved. Germline V CDR1 and CDR2: LGHNA, YSLEER. V was pared by 4 bases and J by 1 base, with 11 bases between. This CDR3 comprises 14 residues. In DNA, the CDR3 is TGCGCCAGCAGCCCCTCGACAACATCCTACGAGCAGTACTTC. Translating it yields CASSPSTTSYEQYF.

The chain combines TRBV9 with TRBJ2-5, with 8 bases matching TRBD2. Germline lookup yields CDR1 SGDLS and CDR2 YYNGEE. This CDR3 comprises 16 residues. V lost 0 bases to trimming and J lost 4 bases; unmatched junction nucleotides: 8. The CDR3 protein is CASSVGGLAGGETQYF. The CDR3 DNA reads as TGTGCCAGCAGCGTAGGAGGTCTGGCGGGAGGAGAGACCCAGTACTTC.